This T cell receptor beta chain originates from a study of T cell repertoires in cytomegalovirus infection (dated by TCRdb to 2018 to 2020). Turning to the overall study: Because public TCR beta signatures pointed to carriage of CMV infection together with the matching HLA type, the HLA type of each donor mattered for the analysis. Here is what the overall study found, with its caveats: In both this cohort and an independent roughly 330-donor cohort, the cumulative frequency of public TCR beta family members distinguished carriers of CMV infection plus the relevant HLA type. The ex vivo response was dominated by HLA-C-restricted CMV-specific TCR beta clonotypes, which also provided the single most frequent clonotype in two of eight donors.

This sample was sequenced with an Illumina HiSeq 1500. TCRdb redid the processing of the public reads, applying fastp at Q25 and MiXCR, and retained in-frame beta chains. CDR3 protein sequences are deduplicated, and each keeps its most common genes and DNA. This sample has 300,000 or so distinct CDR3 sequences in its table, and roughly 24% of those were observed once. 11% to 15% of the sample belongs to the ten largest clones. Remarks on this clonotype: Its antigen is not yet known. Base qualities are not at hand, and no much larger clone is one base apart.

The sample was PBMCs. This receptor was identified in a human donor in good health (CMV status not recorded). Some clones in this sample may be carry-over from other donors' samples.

The sequenced DNA: TGTGCCAGCAGTTTCAGGGGGCGGCAAGAGACCCAGTACTTC. This yields the protein CASSFRGRQETQYF. The sequence links TRBV28 to TRBJ2-5, and TRBD1 matches 8 of the central bases. Ends trimmed: V by 3 bases, J by 2 bases; bases unmatched to a gene: 2. The germline V gene specifies MDHEN as CDR1 and SYDVKM as CDR2. The cysteine opens and the phenylalanine closes a CDR3 of 14 amino acids. Left in the record is the CDR3 DNA by itself, 42 bases read in frame from the first base.